Each of the 23 T cell receptor beta chains below was sequenced from the same sample in a study of cytomegalovirus exposure and HLA in healthy donors. Primers included in the PCR were 60 Vbeta and 13 Jbeta primers. The protocol was immunoSEQ multiplex PCR, while the TCRdb copy is restricted to in-frame clones and leaves out a portion. Of about 180,000 clones detected, more than 60% appear once; the ten largest clones hold roughly 2.5%. Sequenced sample: PBMCs. The receptor set was obtained from a human donor in good health.

J is TRBJ2-6 and V is TRBV27; maybe TRBD1 (5 bases). The CDR3 sequence is 18 residues long. Germline lookup yields CDR1 MNHEY and CDR2 SMNVEV (reference sequence). Trimming took off 5 bases at V and 1 base at J, with 18 bases between the two ends. Written as DNA, the CDR3 is TGTGCCAGCAGTGCCCCAGGGATCCCGATTTCTGGGGCCAACGTCCTGACTTTC. Its protein is CASSAPGIPISGANVLTF.

The chain links TRBV19 to TRBJ1-1; no definite D call. CDR1 LNHDA and CDR2 SQIVND come from the germline V gene (reference sequence). CDR3 size: 13 residues. V was pared by 2 bases and J by 7 bases, with 11 bases between. Here the CDR3 DNA reads TGTGCCAGTAGTATAAATCCCGCCGGTGAAGCTTTCTTT. It specifies CASSINPAGEAFF. The whole variable domain, remainder taken from reference TRBV19 and TRBJ1-1, is DGGITQSPKYLFRKEGQNVTLSCEQNLNHDAMYWYRQDPGQGLRLIYYSQIVNDFQKGDIAEGYSVSREKKESFPLTVTSAQKNPTAFYLCASSINPAGEAFFGQGTRLTVV.

This clone was seen a single time. This chain joins TRBV19 and TRBJ1-1; D is unresolved. V lost 7 bases, J lost 10 bases, and 16 bases lay in between. The CDR3 spans 12 residues. The germline CDR1 and CDR2 sequences are LNHDA and SQIVND (reference sequence). The CDR3 sequence: CASIRESGRAFF. CDR3 coding DNA: TGTGCCAGTATCCGGGAATCCGGGCGAGCTTTCTTT.

As concerns this clone: This sample also contains other DNA sequences that code for the same CDR3. The chain joins TRBV5-4 to TRBJ1-2; 7 bases are a match to TRBD1. The CDR3 covers 16 residues. Germline loops: CDR1 SGHNT, CDR2 YYREEE (reference sequence). Unmatched junction bases numbered 7, after V lost 0 bases and J lost 2 bases. CDR3 DNA sequence: TGTGCCAGCAGCTTGGGGGCAGGGGGGTCAAACTATGGCTACACCTTC. It encodes CASSLGAGGSNYGYTF. The whole variable domain, remainder taken from reference TRBV5-4 and TRBJ1-2, is ETGVTQSPTHLIKTRGQQVTLRCSSQSGHNTVSWYQQALGQGPQFIFQYYREEENGRGNFPPRFSGLQFPNYSSELNVNALELDDSALYLCASSLGAGGSNYGYTFGSGTRLTVV.

This chain joins TRBV7-9 and TRBJ2-1; 7 nucleotides align to TRBD2. V shed 5 bases, J shed 5 bases, and the junction held 9 bases outside the gene matches. CDR1 is SEHNR, CDR2 FQNEAQ, per germline (reference sequence). This CDR3 is built from 15 residues. The CDR3 DNA reads as TGTGCCAGCAGCCGGGGAGGGGTAAGAAACAATGAGCAGTTCTTC. Protein product: CASSRGGVRNNEQFF.

CDR3 in amino acids: CASSENEDREFWAFF. The CDR3 DNA reads as TGTGCCAGCAGTGAGAATGAGGACAGGGAGTTTTGGGCTTTCTTT. The chain links TRBV2 to TRBJ1-1; 8 positions agree with TRBD1. After removal of 3 bases from V and 11 bases from J, the junction contained 14 bases not matched to a gene. Germline CDR1 and CDR2: SNHLY and FYNNEI. The CDR3 extends over 15 amino acids.

The chain is built from TRBV5-5 and TRBJ1-3; a weak D match, TRBD1 (5 bases). CDR3 length: 15 residues. Trimming cost V 0 bases and J 2 bases, with 9 bases left between them. Per the germline V gene, CDR1 is SGHKS and CDR2 is YYEKEE (reference sequence). The CDR3 reads CASSLDGAAGNTIYF. The CDR3 DNA follows: TGTGCCAGCAGCTTGGATGGGGCAGCTGGAAACACCATATATTTT.

The genes are TRBV5-1 and TRBJ1-2, with TRBD1 matching over 7 bases. The germline V gene has CDR1 SGHRS and CDR2 YFSETQ. Trimming removed 2 bases from V and 0 bases from J; junction bases left unmatched: 7. CDR3 length: 16 residues. CDR3 sequence reads: CASSLSGDRANYGYTF. Here the CDR3 DNA reads TGCGCCAGCAGCTTATCGGGGGACAGAGCTAACTATGGCTACACCTTC.

The chain combines TRBV9 with TRBJ1-4, with 7 bases matching TRBD1. Germline V lookup: CDR1 SGDLS, CDR2 YYNGEE. With 5 bases clipped from V and 5 bases from J, the junction kept 9 bases outside the gene matches. This CDR3 has 15 amino acids. CDR3 region: CASSKRGTENEKLFF. The CDR3, as DNA: TGTGCCAGCAGTAAACGCGGGACAGAGAATGAAAAACTGTTTTTT.

This clone was observed a few times. The sample has other DNA sequences that encode this CDR3 too. The V and J genes are TRBV5-1 and TRBJ1-1, with TRBD1 identical over 11 bases. The CDR3 runs to 14 residues. With V trimmed by 4 bases and J by 5 bases, 4 bases remained unmatched. CDR1 is SGHRS, CDR2 YFSETQ, per germline. CDR3 bases: TGCGCCAGCAGCACCGGGACAGGGGGAACTGAAGCTTTCTTT. Encoded protein: CASSTGTGGTEAFF.

The chain is built from TRBV9 and TRBJ1-1; D remains unclear. Germline-derived CDR1 and CDR2 are SGDLS and YYNGEE. V was trimmed by 0 bases and J by 2 bases, leaving 8 bases between them. The CDR3 is 14 residues long. The CDR3 coding sequence is TGTGCCAGCAGCGTAGCGTCGGTAAACACTGAAGCTTTCTTT. The encoded protein is CASSVASVNTEAFF.

This clone was seen more than once but under ten times. This chain joins TRBV1 and TRBJ2-7; whether TRBD2, the table's D call, matches the DNA was not checked. TRBV1 is a listed pseudogene. The CDR3 extends over 18 amino acids. The CDR3 DNA reads TGCACCAGCAGCCAAGACCCCAGACTAGCGGGGCGGCCCTACGAGCAGTACTTC. Translated, it gives CTSSQDPRLAGRPYEQYF.

The gene calls are TRBV2 and TRBJ1-3; D remains unclear. The CDR3 has 15 amino acids. CDR1 and CDR2 (germline): SNHLY, FYNNEI. The V end was cut by 6 bases, the J end by 2 bases, with 14 bases between. The CDR3 spells CASRRNWGAGNTIYF. DNA for the CDR3: TGTGCCAGCAGACGAAATTGGGGAGCTGGAAACACCATATATTTT.

This chain connects TRBV2 to TRBJ2-7; the match to TRBD2 covers 9 bases. This CDR3 is 15 amino acids long. Germline CDR1 SNHLY, CDR2 FYNNEI. V gave up 8 bases and J gave up 0 bases; unmatched junction bases: 8. The CDR3 DNA reads TGTGCCAGCGGTACTAGCGGGCGAAGCTCCTACGAGCAGTACTTC. Translated: CASGTSGRSSYEQYF.

The V call is TRBV9, the J call TRBJ2-5; 9 bases match TRBD2. Per germline, CDR1 SGDLS and CDR2 YYNGEE. This CDR3 is 16 amino acids long. V shed 0 bases and J 4 bases; nucleotides not matched to a gene: 7. The CDR3 spells CASSVVAGGGRETQYF. The CDR3 nucleotides are TGTGCCAGCAGCGTAGTGGCGGGGGGGGGTAGAGAGACCCAGTACTTC.

V and J are TRBV7-8 and TRBJ2-1; the match to TRBD1 covers 10 bases. V shed 3 bases and J 0 bases; nucleotides not matched to a gene: 14. Germline V gene lookup returns CDR1 SGHVS and CDR2 FQNEAQ. CDR3 size: 20 residues. This CDR3 reads CASSFYFGTGEFISYNEQFF. CDR3 sequence (DNA): TGTGCCAGCAGCTTCTATTTCGGGACAGGGGAATTCATCTCCTACAATGAGCAGTTCTTC.

The rearrangement links TRBV6-4 to TRBJ2-7, with no clear D. The germline CDR1 and CDR2 sequences are MRHNA and SNTAGT. Trimming pared 6 bases from V and 1 base from J, leaving 16 bases between. The length of the CDR3 is 15 residues. The DNA of the CDR3 is TGTGCCAGCAGGACGGAGAGCAGTGGGTCCTACGAGCAGTACTTC. It codes for CASRTESSGSYEQYF.

This chain uses TRBV2 with TRBJ1-1, with D perhaps matching TRBD1 (5 bases). The CDR3 sequence is 14 residues long. V was clipped by 7 bases and J by 6 bases, with 18 bases between them. CDR1 is SNHLY, CDR2 FYNNEI, per germline. DNA for the CDR3: TGTGCCAGCATTAGGGGCAGGTTCGTCGCTGAAGCTTTCTTT. It translates to CASIRGRFVAEAFF.

J is TRBJ1-2 and V is TRBV7-2; D uncertain. The CDR3 has 14 amino acids. From germline, CDR1 is SGHTA and CDR2 FQGNSA. Trimming removed 0 bases from V and 0 bases from J, with 5 bases in between. The CDR3 loop reads CASSLAGANYGYTF. The DNA of the CDR3 is TGTGCCAGCAGCTTAGCCGGAGCTAACTATGGCTACACCTTC.

The V gene is TRBV10-1, the J gene TRBJ2-5; TRBD1 is a possible D gene (6 bases). The germline V and J ends were trimmed by 2 bases and 2 bases, with 9 bases remaining between them. The germline V gene encodes CDR1 WNHNN and CDR2 SYGVQD (reference sequence). The CDR3 is 14 amino acids. The CDR3 here is CASSEGRGQETQYF. The CDR3 DNA sequence: TGCGCCAGCAGTGAGGGAAGGGGGCAAGAGACCCAGTACTTC.

V usage is TRBV2 and J usage is TRBJ1-6; D is perhaps TRBD1 (6 bases). The CDR3 contains 14 residues. The germline V gene has CDR1 SNHLY and CDR2 FYNNEI. The V and J ends lost 8 bases and 4 bases respectively, with 12 bases between them. CDR3 protein: CASSGTNYNSPLHF. CDR3 in DNA: TGTGCCAGCTCCGGGACAAATTATAATTCACCCCTCCACTTT.

This rearrangement joins TRBV28 to TRBJ1-1; D ambiguous. The germline V gene has CDR1 MDHEN and CDR2 SYDVKM. The CDR3 runs 14 residues. V dropped 3 bases and J dropped 3 bases, with 11 bases sitting between them. For the CDR3, the DNA is TGTGCCAGCAGTTTCCCCCCAGTCCACACTGAAGCTTTCTTT. This codes for CASSFPPVHTEAFF.

The gene calls are TRBV10-1 and TRBJ2-3; 8 bases align to TRBD2. V lost 3 bases, J lost 5 bases, and 7 bases stayed unmatched. This CDR3 is 15 amino acids long. Looked up from germline, CDR1 is WNHNN and CDR2 is SYGVQD (reference sequence). The CDR3 DNA sequence: TGCGCCAGCAGTGACGGGGGGGGCCGAAGAGATACGCAGTATTTT. Its translation is CASSDGGGRRDTQYF.